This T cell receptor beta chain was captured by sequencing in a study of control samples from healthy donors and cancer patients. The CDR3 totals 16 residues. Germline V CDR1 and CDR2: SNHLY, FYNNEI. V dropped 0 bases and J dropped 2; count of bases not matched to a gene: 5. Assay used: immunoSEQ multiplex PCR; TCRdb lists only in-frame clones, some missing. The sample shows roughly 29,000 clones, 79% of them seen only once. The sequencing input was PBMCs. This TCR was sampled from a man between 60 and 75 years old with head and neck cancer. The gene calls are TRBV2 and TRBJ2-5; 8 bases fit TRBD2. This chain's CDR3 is CASSEARTSGQETQYF. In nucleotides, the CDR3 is TGTGCCAGCAGTGAAGCGCGTACTAGCGGACAAGAGACCCAGTACTTC.